This TCR beta chain was sequenced in a study of spatial heterogeneity in lung cancer. Study summary: Strongly correlated with TCR transcript counts in tumor regions was a T cell module score, which was a transcriptional module score calculated from matched bulk RNA-seq. Raw sequencing reads included, on average, more than ten appearances of each unique TCR and UMI combination. General study findings and limits: Higher tumor mutation counts went along with higher counts of expanded intratumoral alpha and beta TCRs.

The time point here: sample taken at primary tumor resection. Tumor, nontumor lung or frozen PBMC supplied whole RNA, sequenced without sorting. Each CDR3 protein gets one entry after TCRdb re-called the 5' RACE reads with MiXCR. The sample consists of about 16,000 distinct CDR3 sequences, 5.8% of them appearing once. This clonotype has ten or more counts. What it binds is not known. Being off target in a library aimed at alpha chains, this beta chain has a size of little meaning. This clonotype originated in a female donor with early-stage non-small cell lung cancer. Sequencing used lung tumor tissue, obtained at surgery.

The CDR3 region has the DNA TGTGCCAGCAGCGCACAAGGCGATACGCAGTATTTT. It yields the protein CASSAQGDTQYF. This chain links TRBV7-2 with TRBJ2-3; D not resolved. Per the germline V gene, CDR1 is SGHTA and CDR2 is FQGNSA. Trimming cost V 5 bases and J 6 bases, with 9 bases left between them. The CDR3 has 12 residues. The variable domain in full, with the rest retrieved from reference TRBV7-2 and TRBJ2-3, is GAGVSQSPSNKVTEKGKDVELRCDPISGHTALYWYRQSLGQGLEFLIYFQGNSAPDKSGLPSDRFSAERTGGSVSTLTIQRTQQEDSAVYLCASSAQGDTQYFGPGTRLTVL.